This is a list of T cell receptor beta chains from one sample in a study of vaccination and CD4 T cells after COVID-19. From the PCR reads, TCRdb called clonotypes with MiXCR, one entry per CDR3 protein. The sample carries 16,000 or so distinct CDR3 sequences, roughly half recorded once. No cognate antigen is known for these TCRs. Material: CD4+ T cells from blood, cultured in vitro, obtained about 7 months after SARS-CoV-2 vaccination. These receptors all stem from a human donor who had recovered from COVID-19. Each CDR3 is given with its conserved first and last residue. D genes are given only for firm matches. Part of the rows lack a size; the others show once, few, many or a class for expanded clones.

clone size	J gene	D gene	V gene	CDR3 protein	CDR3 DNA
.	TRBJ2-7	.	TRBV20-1	CSAYQDSSYEQYF	TGCAGTGCTTACCAGGACAGCTCCTACGAGCAGTACTTC
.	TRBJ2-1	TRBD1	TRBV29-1	CSVLPGGSEQFF	TGCAGCGTTCTCCCAGGGGGCAGCGAGCAGTTCTTC
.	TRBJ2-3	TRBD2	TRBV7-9	CASATSGGTQYF	TGTGCCAGCGCCACTAGCGGAGGTACGCAGTATTTT
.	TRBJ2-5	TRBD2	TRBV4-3	CASSRWGGLGGETQYF	TGCGCCAGCAGCCGTTGGGGGGGACTTGGCGGAGAGACCCAGTACTTC
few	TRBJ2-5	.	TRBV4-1	CASSQTGRNQETQYF	TGCGCCAGCAGCCAGACCGGACGGAATCAAGAGACCCAGTACTTC
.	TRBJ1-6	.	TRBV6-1	CASRSTNSPLHF	TGTGCCAGCAGGAGTACTAATTCACCCCTCCACTTT
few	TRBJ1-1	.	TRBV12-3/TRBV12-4	CASSRQGMNTEAFF	TGTGCCAGCAGTCGTCAGGGGATGAACACTGAAGCTTTCTTT
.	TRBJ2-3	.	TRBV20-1	CSASSGFADTQYF	TGCAGTGCTAGCTCGGGGTTCGCAGATACGCAGTATTTT
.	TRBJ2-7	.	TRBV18	CASSPPGTFYEQYF	TGTGCCAGCTCACCCCCCGGGACATTTTACGAGCAGTACTTC
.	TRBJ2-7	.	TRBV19	CASSKGPGHYYEQYF	TGTGCCAGTAGTAAGGGCCCGGGACACTACTACGAGCAGTACTTC
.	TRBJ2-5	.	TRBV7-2	CASSFRRTETQYF	TGTGCCAGCAGCTTCAGACGGACAGAGACCCAGTACTTC
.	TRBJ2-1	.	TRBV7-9	CASRSGVFDEQFF	TGTGCCAGCAGGTCGGGGGTATTCGATGAGCAGTTCTTC
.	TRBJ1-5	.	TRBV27	CASSFLAGDSNQPQHF	.
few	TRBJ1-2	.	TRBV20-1	CSASRSYGYTF	TGCAGTGCTAGCAGAAGCTATGGCTACACCTTC
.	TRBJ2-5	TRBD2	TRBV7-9	CASRPRTSGGTRETQYF	TGTGCCAGCAGACCTAGGACTAGCGGGGGAACAAGGGAGACCCAGTACTTC
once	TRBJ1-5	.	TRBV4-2	CASSQDGTGNQPQHF	TGTGCCAGCAGCCAAGATGGTACAGGGAATCAGCCCCAGCATTTT
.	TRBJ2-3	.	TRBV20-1	CSASWPPGNIDTQYF	TGCAGTGCTAGTTGGCCTCCCGGGAACATCGATACGCAGTATTTT
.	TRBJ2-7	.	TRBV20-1	CSARDGRGYSYEQYF	TGCAGTGCTAGAGATGGGAGGGGGTACTCCTACGAGCAGTACTTC
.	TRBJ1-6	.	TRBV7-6	CASSLNPNTLLYNSPLHF	TGTGCCAGCAGCTTAAATCCCAACACACTCCTATATAATTCACCCCTCCACTTT
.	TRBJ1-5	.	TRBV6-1	CASSENQEPQHF	TGTGCCAGCAGTGAGAATCAGGAGCCCCAGCATTTT
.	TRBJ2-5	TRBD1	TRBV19	CASSSIQGARETQYF	TGTGCCAGTAGTTCGATCCAGGGGGCTAGAGAGACCCAGTACTTC
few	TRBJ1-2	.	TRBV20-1	CSAQLGADYGYTF	TGCAGTGCCCAGTTGGGGGCTGACTATGGCTACACCTTC
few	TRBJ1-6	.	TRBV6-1	CASRSTGSSYNSPLHF	TGTGCCAGCAGGTCCACAGGGTCATCATATAATTCACCCCTCCACTTT
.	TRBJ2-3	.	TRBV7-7	CASSPGVAGTDTQYF	TGTGCTAGCAGCCCCGGGGTAGCGGGCACAGATACGCAGTATTTT
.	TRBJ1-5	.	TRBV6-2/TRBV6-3	CASSPVVGSRDQPQHF	TGTGCCAGCAGCCCCGTGGTGGGTTCCAGGGATCAGCCCCAGCATTTT
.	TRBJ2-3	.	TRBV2	CASSPWGDTQYF	TGTGCCAGCAGCCCGTGGGGGGATACGCAGTATTTT
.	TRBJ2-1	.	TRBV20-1	CSAGLTGLGNEQFF	TGCAGTGCCGGGTTAACGGGGCTCGGGAATGAGCAGTTCTTC
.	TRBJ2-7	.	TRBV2	CASMQAAAYEQYF	TGTGCCAGCATGCAGGCGGCGGCCTACGAGCAGTACTTC
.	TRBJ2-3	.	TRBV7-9	CASSLVGISADTQYF	TGTGCCAGCAGCTTAGTCGGGATAAGCGCAGATACGCAGTATTTT
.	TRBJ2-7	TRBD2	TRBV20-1	CSAATSGAYGEQYF	TGCAGTGCTGCGACTAGCGGGGCCTACGGGGAGCAGTACTTC
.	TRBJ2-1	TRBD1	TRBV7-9	CASSTGTGGYNEQFF	TGTGCCAGCAGCACCGGGACAGGGGGATACAATGAGCAGTTCTTC
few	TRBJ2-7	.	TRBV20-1	CSAEVTNGYEQYF	TGCAGTGCTGAGGTGACCAACGGATACGAGCAGTACTTC
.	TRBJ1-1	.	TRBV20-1	CSARIPAETEAFF	TGCAGTGCTAGAATCCCCGCCGAAACTGAAGCTTTCTTT
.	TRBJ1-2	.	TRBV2	CASSETGRSGYTF	TGTGCCAGCAGTGAGACGGGGAGGAGTGGCTACACCTTC
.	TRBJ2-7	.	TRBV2	CASSVSQINYEQYF	TGTGCCAGCAGTGTGTCTCAGATTAACTACGAGCAGTACTTC
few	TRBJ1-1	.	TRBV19	CASSPPRRTEAFF	TGTGCCAGTAGCCCACCACGTCGGACTGAAGCTTTCTTT
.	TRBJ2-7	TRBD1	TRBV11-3	CASSLAGQGGGEQYF	TGTGCCAGCAGCTTAGCGGGACAGGGGGGCGGAGAGCAGTACTTC
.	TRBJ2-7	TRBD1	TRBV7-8	CASSKGQGGEQYF	TGTGCCAGCAGCAAGGGACAGGGTGGGGAGCAGTACTTC
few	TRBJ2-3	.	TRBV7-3	CASRRGPTDTQYF	TGTGCCAGCCGGCGGGGCCCCACAGATACGCAGTATTTT
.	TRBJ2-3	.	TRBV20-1	CSATTGPYTDTQYF	TGCAGTGCTACCACGGGACCTTACACAGATACGCAGTATTTT
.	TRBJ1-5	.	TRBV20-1	CSAVRGANQPQHF	TGCAGTGCCGTCAGGGGCGCAAATCAGCCCCAGCATTTT
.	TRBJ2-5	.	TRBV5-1	CASSLPGGETQYF	TGCGCCAGCAGCCTGCCTGGAGGCGAGACCCAGTACTTC
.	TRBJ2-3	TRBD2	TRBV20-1	CSVVGLAGASTDTQYF	TGCAGTGTCGTCGGACTAGCGGGGGCCAGCACAGATACGCAGTATTTT
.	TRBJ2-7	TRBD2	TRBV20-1	CSVREPTSGTYEQYF	TGCAGTGTGCGGGAGCCGACTAGCGGTACCTACGAGCAGTACTTC
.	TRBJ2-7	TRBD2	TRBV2	CASRPGLAGYSQYF	TGTGCCAGCAGGCCGGGACTAGCGGGTTACTCCCAGTACTTC
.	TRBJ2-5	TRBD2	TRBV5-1	CASSLAGGETQYF	TGCGCCAGCAGCTTGGCGGGGGGGGAGACCCAGTACTTC
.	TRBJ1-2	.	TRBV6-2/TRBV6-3	CASSPPGTASLGYTF	TGTGCCAGCAGTCCGCCCGGGACGGCTAGCTTGGGCTACACCTTC
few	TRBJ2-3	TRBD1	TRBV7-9	CASSLGQGRADTQYF	TGTGCCAGCAGCTTAGGACAGGGTAGGGCAGATACGCAGTATTTT
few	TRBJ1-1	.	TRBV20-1	CSARSGGLTEAFF	TGCAGTGCTAGATCGGGGGGCCTAACTGAAGCTTTCTTT
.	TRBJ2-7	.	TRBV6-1	CASSTRAPVYEQYF	TGTGCCAGCAGTACCCGTGCCCCGGTCTACGAGCAGTACTTC
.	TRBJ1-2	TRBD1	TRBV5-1	CASSFPARDRVTPRGYTF	TGCGCCAGCAGCTTCCCGGCTCGGGACAGGGTAACCCCTAGGGGCTACACCTTC
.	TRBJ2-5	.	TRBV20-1	CSASNPRQTQETQYF	TGCAGTGCTAGTAATCCGAGACAGACTCAAGAGACCCAGTACTTC
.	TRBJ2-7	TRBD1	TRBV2	CATTAETGAYEQYF	TGTGCCACCACTGCAGAGACAGGGGCCTACGAGCAGTACTTC
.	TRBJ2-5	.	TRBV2	CASSEQLETQYF	TGTGCCAGCAGTGAACAGTTGGAGACCCAGTACTTC
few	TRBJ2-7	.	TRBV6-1	CASRDHREQYF	TGTGCCAGCAGGGACCATAGGGAGCAGTACTTC
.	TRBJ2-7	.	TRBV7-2	CASSLRTGPAYEQYF	TGTGCCAGCAGCTTGCGAACAGGGCCGGCGTACGAGCAGTACTTC
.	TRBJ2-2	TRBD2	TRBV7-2	CASSFSGDTGELFF	TGTGCCAGCAGCTTTAGCGGGGACACCGGGGAGCTGTTTTTT
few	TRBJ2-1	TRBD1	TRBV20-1	CSAARQGLVF	TGCAGTGCCGCCAGACAGGGTCTGGTCTTC
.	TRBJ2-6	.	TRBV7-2	CASSSTTGANVLTF	TGTGCCAGCAGCTCGACTACTGGGGCCAACGTCCTGACTTTC